These 4 T cell receptor beta chains were sequenced from one sample in a study of patients and donors after allogeneic stem cell transplantation. Via MiXCR, TCRdb re-called the RT-PCR reads, giving one row per CDR3 protein. This table has 12,000 or so distinct CDR3 sequences, about 25% appearing once. The sequencing sample was made of blood, either unsorted or a sorted T cell fraction (not recorded which). These receptors were collected from a human donor who was either an allogeneic HSCT recipient or a stem cell or donor lymphocyte infusion donor (not recorded which). It is not recorded whose cells these are; they may come from a transplant donor.

This clonotype is medium-sized within its sample. V and J are TRBV12-3 or TRBV12-4 and TRBJ1-6; the match to TRBD1 covers 7 bases. This CDR3 has 15 amino acids. Unmatched junction bases numbered 8, after V lost 4 bases and J lost 8 bases. The CDR3 protein is CASSSTGATDSPLHF. CDR3 DNA sequence: TGTGCCAGCAGTTCAACAGGGGCGACGGATTCACCCCTCCACTTT.

This clonotype showed up just a few times. This chain joins TRBV7-2 and TRBJ2-1, with D perhaps matching TRBD1 or TRBD2 (7 bases each). This CDR3 is built from 12 residues. In germline, CDR1 is SGHTA, CDR2 FQGNSA. Trimming took 3 bases from V and 14 from J, leaving 14 bases between them. CDR3 nucleotides: TGTGCCAGCAGCTTTAGACAGGGAGGGAAGTTCTTC. It codes for CASSFRQGGKFF. Together with reference TRBV7-2 and TRBJ2-1, the CDR3 gives the full variable domain: GAGVSQSPSNKVTEKGKDVELRCDPISGHTALYWYRQSLGQGLEFLIYFQGNSAPDKSGLPSDRFSAERTGGSVSTLTIQRTQQEDSAVYLCASSFRQGGKFFGPGTRLTVL.

This chain joins TRBV7-6 and TRBJ2-3, with D tentatively TRBD1 (5 bases). Germline V gives CDR1 SGHVS, CDR2 FNYEAQ. V lost 3 bases, J lost 6 bases, and 10 bases lay in between. CDR3 length: 13 residues. The CDR3, as DNA: TGTGCCAGCAGCTTGCTAGGGGCTGATACGCAGTATTTT. It translates to CASSLLGADTQYF.

This clonotype was seen repeatedly, ten times or more. V is TRBV6-2 or TRBV6-3 and J is TRBJ1-1, with a weak D call TRBD1 (6 bases). Trimming removed 4 bases at V and 5 bases at J, with 14 bases between. CDR3 length: 14 residues. Germline loops: CDR1 MNHEY, CDR2 SVGEGT. CDR3 in amino acids: CASSLMGARTEAFF. The CDR3 bases are TGTGCCAGCAGTTTAATGGGGGCGAGGACTGAAGCTTTCTTT.